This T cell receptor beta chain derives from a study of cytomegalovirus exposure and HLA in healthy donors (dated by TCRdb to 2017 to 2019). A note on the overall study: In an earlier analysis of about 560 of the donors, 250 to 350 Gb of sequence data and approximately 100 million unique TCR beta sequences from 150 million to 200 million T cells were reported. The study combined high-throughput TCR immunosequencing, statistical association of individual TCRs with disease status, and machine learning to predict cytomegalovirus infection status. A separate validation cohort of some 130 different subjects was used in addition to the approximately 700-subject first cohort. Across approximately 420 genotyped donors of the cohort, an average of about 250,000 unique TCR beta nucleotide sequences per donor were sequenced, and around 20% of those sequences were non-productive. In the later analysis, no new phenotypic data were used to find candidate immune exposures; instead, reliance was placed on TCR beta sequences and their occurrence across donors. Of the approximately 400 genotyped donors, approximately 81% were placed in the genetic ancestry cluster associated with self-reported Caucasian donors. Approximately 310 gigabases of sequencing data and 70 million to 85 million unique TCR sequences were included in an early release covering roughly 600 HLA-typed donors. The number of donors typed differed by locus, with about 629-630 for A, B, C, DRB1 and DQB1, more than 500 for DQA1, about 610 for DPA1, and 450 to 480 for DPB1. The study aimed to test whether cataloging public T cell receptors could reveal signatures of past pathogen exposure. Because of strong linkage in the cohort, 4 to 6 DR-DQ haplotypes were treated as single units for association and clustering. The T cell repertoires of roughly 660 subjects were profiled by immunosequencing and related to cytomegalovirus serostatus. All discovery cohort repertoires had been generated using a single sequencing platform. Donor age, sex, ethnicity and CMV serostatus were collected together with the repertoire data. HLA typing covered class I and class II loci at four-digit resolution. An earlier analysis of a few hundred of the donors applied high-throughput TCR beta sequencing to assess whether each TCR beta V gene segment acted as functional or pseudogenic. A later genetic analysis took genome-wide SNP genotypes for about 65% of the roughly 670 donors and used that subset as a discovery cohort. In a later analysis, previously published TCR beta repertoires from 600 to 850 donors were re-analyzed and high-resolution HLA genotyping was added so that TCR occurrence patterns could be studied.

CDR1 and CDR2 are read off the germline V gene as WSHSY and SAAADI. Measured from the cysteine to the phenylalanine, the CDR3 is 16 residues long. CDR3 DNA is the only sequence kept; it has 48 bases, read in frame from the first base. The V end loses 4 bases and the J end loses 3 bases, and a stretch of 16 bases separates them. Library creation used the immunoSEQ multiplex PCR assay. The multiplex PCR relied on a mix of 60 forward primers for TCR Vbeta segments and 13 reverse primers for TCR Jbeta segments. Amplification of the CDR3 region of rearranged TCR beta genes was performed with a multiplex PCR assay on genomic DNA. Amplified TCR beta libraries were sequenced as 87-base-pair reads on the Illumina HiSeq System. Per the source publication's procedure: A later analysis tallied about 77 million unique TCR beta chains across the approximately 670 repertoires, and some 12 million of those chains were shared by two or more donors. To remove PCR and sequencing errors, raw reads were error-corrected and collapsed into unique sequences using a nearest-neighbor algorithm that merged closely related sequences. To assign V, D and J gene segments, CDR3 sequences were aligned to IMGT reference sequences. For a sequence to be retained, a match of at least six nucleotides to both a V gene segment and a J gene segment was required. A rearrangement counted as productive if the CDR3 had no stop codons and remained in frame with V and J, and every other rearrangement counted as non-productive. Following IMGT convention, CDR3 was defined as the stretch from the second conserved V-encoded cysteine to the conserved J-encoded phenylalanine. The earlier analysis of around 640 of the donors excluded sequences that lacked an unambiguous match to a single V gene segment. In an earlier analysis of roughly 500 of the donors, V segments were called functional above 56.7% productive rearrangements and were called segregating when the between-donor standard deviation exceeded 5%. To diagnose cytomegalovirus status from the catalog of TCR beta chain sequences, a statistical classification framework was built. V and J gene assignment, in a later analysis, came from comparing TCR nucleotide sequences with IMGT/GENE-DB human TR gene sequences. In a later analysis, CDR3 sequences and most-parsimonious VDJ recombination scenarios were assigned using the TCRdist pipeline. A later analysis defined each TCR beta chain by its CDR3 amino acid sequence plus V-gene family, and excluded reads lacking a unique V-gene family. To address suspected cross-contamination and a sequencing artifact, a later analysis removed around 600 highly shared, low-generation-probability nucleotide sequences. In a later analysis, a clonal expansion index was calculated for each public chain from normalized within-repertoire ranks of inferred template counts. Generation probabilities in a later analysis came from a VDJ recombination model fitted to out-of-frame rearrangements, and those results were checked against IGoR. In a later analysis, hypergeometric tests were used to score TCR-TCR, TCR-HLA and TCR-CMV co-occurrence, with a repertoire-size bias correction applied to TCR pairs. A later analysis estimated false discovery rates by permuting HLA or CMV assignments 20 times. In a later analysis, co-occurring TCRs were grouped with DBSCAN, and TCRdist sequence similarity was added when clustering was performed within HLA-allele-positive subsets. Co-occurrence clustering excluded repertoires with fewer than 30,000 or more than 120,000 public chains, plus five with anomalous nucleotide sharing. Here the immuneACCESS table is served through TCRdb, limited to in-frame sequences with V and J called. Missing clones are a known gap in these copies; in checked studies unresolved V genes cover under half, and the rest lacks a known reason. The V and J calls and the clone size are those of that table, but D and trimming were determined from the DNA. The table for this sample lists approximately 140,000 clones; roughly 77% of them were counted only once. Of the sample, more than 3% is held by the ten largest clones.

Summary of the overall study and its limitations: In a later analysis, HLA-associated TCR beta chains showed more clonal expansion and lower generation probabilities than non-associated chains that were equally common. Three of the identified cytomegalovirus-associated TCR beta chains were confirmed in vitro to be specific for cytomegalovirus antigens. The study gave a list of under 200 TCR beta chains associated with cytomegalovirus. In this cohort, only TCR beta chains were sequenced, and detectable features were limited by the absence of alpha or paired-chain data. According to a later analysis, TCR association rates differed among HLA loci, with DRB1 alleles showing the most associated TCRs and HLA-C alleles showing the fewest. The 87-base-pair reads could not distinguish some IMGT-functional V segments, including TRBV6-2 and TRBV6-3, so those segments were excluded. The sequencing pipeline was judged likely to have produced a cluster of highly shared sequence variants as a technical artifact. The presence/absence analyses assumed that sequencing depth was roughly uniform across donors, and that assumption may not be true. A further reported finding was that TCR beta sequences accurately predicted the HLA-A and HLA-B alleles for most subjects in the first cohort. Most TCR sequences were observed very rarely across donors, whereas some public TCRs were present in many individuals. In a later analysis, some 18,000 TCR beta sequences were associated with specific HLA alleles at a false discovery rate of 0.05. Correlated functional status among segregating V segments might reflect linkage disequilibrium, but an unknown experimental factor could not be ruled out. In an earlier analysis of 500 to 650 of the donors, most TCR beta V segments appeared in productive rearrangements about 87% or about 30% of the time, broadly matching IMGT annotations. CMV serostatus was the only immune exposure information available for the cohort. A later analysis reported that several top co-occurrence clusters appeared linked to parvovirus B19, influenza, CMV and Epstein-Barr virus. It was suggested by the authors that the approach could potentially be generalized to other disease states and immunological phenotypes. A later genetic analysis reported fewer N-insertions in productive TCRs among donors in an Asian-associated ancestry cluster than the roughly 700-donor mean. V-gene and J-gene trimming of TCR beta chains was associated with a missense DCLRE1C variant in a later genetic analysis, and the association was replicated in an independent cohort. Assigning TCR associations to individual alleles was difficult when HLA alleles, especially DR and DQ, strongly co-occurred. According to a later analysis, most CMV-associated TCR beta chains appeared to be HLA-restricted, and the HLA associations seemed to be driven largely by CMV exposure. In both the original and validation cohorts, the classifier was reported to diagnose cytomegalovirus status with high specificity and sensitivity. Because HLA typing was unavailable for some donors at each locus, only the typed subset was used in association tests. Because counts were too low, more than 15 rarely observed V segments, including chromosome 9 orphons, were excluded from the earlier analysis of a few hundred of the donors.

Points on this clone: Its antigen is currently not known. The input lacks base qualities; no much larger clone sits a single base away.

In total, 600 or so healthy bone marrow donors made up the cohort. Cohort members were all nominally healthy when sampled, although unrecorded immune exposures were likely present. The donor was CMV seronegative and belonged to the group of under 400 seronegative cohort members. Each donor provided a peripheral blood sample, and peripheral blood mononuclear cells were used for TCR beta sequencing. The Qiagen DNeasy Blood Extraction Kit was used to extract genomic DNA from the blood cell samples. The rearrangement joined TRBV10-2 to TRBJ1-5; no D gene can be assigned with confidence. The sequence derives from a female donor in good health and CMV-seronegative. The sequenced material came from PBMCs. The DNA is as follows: TGCGCCAGCAGTGGTCCGGTTGCAGGAAACAATCAGCCCCAGCATTTT. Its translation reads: CASSGPVAGNNQPQHF.